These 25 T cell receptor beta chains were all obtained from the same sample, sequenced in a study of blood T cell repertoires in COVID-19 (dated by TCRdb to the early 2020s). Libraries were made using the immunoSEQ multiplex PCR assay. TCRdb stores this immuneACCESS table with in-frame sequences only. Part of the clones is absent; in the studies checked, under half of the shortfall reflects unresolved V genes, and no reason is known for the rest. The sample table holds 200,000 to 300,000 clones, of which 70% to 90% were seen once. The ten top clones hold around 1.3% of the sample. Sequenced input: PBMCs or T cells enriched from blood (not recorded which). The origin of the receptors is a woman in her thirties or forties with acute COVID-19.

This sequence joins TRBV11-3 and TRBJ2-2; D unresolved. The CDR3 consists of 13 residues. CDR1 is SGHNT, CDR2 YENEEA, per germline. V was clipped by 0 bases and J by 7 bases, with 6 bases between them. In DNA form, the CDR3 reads TGTGCCAGCAGCTTAGATCGAGGCGGGGAGCTGTTTTTT. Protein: CASSLDRGGELFF.

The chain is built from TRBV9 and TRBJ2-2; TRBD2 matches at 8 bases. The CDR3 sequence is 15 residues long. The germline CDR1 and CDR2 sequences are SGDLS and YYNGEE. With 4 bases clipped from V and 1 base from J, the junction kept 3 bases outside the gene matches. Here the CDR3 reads CASSPSGRNTGELFF. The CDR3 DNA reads TGTGCCAGCAGCCCCAGCGGGAGGAACACCGGGGAGCTGTTTTTT.

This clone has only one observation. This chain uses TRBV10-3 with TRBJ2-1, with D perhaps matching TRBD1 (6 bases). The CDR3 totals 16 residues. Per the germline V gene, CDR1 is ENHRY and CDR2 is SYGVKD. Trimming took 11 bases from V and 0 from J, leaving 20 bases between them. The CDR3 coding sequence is TGTGCCTCTTTAGGGAGTGCCAGGGGCTCCTACAATGAGCAGTTCTTC. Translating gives CASLGSARGSYNEQFF.

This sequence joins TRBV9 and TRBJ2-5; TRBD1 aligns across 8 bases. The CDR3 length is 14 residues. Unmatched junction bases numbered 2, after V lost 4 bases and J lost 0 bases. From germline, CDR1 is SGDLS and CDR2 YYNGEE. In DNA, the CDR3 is TGTGCCAGCAGCCCGGGACAGGACCAAGAGACCCAGTACTTC. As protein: CASSPGQDQETQYF.

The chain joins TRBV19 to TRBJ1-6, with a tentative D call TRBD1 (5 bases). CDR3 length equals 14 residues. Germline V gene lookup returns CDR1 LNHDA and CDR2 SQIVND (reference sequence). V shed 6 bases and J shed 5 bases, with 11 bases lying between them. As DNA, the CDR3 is TGTGCCAGTAGCCTGTGGGGGGATAATTCACCCCTCCACTTT. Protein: CASSLWGDNSPLHF.

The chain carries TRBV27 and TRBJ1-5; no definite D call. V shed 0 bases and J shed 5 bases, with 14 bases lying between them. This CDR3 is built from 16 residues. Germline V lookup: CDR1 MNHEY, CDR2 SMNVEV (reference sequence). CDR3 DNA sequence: TGTGCCAGCAGTTTATCGACCGGAGACCTCGATCAGCCCCAGCATTTT. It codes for CASSLSTGDLDQPQHF.

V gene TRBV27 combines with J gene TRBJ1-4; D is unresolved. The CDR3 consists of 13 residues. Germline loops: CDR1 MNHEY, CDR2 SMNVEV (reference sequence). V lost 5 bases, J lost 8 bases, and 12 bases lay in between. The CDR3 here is CASSRSGQEKLFF. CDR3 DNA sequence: TGTGCCAGCAGTCGAAGCGGTCAGGAAAAACTGTTTTTT.

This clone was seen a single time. The CDR3 DNA follows: TGTGCCAGCTCACCGTACGACAGAGAAGAGACCCAGTACTTC. Protein product: CASSPYDREETQYF. The rearrangement uses TRBV18 and TRBJ2-5; the D gene is possibly TRBD1 (5 bases). The CDR3 is made up of 14 amino acids. V was shortened by 3 bases and J by 3 bases, with 11 bases between the two germline ends. Germline lookup yields CDR1 KGHSH and CDR2 LQKENI.

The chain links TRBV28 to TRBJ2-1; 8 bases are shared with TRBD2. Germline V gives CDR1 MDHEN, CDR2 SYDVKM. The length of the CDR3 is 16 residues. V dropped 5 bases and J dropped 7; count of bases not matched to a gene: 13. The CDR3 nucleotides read TGTGCCAGCAGTGCCCCTGGGCGGGAGGTTGGAAATGAGCAGTTCTTC. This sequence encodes CASSAPGREVGNEQFF.

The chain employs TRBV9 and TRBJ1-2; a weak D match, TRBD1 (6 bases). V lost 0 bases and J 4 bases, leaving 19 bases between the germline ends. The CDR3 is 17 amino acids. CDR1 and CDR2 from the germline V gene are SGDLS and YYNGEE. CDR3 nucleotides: TGTGCCAGCAGCGTAGCCCAGACCGGACAGCGAGTCTATGGCTACACCTTC. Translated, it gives CASSVAQTGQRVYGYTF. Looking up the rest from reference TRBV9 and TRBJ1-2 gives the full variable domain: DSGVTQTPKHLITATGQRVTLRCSPRSGDLSVYWYQQSLDQGLQFLIQYYNGEERAKGNILERFSAQQFPDLHSELNLSSLELGDSALYFCASSVAQTGQRVYGYTFGSGTRLTVV.

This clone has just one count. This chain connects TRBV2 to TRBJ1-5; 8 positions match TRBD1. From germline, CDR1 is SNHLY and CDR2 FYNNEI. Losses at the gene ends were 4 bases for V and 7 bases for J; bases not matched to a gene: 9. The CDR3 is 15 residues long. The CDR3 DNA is TGTGCCAGCAGTGTAGATGGACAGGGTGACCAGCCCCAGCATTTT. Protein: CASSVDGQGDQPQHF.

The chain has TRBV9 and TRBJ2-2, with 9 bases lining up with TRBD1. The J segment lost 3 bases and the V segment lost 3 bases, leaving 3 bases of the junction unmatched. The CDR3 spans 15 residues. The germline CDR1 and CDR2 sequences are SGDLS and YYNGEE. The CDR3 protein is CASSGTGVDTGELFF. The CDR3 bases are TGTGCCAGCAGCGGGACAGGGGTGGACACCGGGGAGCTGTTTTTT.

CDR3 DNA: TGTGCCAGCAGTTACTCGATGCGCGGGGTTGGAGAAAAACTGTTTTTT. This translates into CASSYSMRGVGEKLFF. The chain links TRBV6-5 to TRBJ1-4; D not certain. CDR1 is MNHEY and CDR2 is SVGAGI in the germline V gene. The V gene lost 0 bases and the J gene lost 8 bases, with 16 bases spanning the gap. The CDR3 covers 16 residues.

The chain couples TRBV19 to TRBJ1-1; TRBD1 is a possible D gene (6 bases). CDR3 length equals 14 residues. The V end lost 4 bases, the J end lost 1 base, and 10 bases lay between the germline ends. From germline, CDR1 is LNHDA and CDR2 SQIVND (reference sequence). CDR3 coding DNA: TGTGCCAGTAGTACGGGACACCCGAACACTGAAGCTTTCTTT. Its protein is CASSTGHPNTEAFF.

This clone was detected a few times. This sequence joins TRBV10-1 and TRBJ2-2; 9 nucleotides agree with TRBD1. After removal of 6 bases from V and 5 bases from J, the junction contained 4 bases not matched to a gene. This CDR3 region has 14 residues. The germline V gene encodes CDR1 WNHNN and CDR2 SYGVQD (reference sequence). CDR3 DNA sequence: TGCGCCAGCAGGGCCGGGACAGGGACCGGGGAGCTGTTTTTT. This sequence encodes CASRAGTGTGELFF.

The CDR3 loop reads CASSMLVDGEGYTF. Here the CDR3 DNA reads TGTGCCAGTAGTATGTTAGTTGATGGGGAGGGCTACACCTTC. J is TRBJ1-2 and V is TRBV19, with D hard to call. V lost 3 bases, J lost 8 bases, and 16 bases lay in between. This CDR3 has 14 amino acids. CDR1 and CDR2 from the germline V gene are LNHDA and SQIVND (reference sequence).

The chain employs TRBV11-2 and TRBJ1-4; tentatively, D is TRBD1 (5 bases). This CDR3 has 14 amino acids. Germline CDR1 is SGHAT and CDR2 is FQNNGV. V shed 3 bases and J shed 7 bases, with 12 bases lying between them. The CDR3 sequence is CASSFGTGGEKLFF. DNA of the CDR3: TGTGCCAGCAGCTTCGGGACGGGGGGTGAAAAACTGTTTTTT. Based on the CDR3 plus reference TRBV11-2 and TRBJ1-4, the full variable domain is EAGVAQSPRYKIIEKRQSVAFWCNPISGHATLYWYQQILGQGPKLLIQFQNNGVVDDSQLPKDRFSAERLKGVDSTLKIQPAKLEDSAVYLCASSFGTGGEKLFFGSGTQLSVL.

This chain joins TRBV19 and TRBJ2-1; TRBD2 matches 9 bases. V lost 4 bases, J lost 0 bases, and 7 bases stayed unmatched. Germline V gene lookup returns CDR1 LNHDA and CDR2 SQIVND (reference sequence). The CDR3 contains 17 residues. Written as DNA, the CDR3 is TGTGCCAGTAGTAAACTAGCGGGTCCGAGCTCCTACAATGAGCAGTTCTTC. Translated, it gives CASSKLAGPSSYNEQFF.

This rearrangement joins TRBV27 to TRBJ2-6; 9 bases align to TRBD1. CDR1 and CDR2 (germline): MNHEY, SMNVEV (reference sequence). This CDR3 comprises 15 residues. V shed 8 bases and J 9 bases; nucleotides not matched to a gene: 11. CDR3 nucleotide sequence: TGTGCCAGCCGACAAGCCGGGACAGGGATCAACGTCCTGACTTTC. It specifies CASRQAGTGINVLTF.

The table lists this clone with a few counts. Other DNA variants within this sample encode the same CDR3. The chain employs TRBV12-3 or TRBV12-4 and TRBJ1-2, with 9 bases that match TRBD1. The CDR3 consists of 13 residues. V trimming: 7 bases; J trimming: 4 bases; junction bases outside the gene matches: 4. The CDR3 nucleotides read TGTGCCAGCACCCCGACAGGGGGCTATGGCTACACCTTC. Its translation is CASTPTGGYGYTF.

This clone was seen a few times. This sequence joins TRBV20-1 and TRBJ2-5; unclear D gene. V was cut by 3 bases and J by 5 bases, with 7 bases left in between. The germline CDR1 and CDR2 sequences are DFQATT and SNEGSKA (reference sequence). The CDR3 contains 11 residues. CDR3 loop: CSASARETQYF. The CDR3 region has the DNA TGCAGTGCTAGCGCTCGGGAGACCCAGTACTTC.

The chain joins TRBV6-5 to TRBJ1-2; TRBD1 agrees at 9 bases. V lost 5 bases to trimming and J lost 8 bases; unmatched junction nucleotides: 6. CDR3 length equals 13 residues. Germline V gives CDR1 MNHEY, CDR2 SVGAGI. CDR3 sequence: CASSKGQGQGYTF. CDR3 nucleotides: TGTGCCAGCAGTAAGGGACAGGGACAAGGCTACACCTTC.

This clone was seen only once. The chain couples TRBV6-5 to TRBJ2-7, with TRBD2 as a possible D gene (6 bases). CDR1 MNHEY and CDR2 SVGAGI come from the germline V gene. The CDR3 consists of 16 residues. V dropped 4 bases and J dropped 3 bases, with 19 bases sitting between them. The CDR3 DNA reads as TGTGCCAGCAGTTCCTACCCCTCTAGCGTCAACTACGAGCAGTACGTC. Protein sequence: CASSSYPSSVNYEQYV.

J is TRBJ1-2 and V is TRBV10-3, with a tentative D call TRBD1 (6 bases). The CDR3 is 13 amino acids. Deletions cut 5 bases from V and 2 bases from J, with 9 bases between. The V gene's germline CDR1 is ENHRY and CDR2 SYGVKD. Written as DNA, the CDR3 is TGTGCCATCAGTTCTGGACAGAACTATGGCTACACCTTC. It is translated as CAISSGQNYGYTF.

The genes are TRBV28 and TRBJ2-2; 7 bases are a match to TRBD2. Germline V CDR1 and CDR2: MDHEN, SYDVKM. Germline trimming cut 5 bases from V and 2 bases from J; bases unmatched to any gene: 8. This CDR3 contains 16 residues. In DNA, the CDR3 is TGTGCCAGCAGTCCTTGGACTAGTTATAACACCGGGGAGCTGTTTTTT. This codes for CASSPWTSYNTGELFF.